The 18 T cell receptor beta chains below all came from one sample that was sequenced in a study of regulatory T cells in long-lasting Graves disease. Stated time point: newly diagnosed GD, antithyroid drugs for less than 3 months. Following extraction of RNA from PBMCs, that RNA was used to make the TCR library. HTBI primers from iRepertoire and Arm-PCR of CDR3 regions yielded the TCR beta libraries. TCRdb re-analysed the multiplex PCR reads in MiXCR, keeping a single row per CDR3 protein. The profile covers 520,000 or so distinct CDR3 sequences, with about 12% appearing a single time and roughly 8.2% taken by the ten largest. These data also formed part of another study, on T cells in Graves' hyperthyroidism and ophthalmopathy.

Sequenced here: peripheral blood mononuclear cells (PBMCs), sampled at new diagnosis, from a patient treated with antithyroid drugs. These receptors all come from a woman in her thirties with Graves disease.

This clonotype was found many times. The J gene is TRBJ2-2, the V gene TRBV24-1, with D unresolved. Germline values: CDR1 KGHDR, CDR2 SFDVKD. This CDR3 is built from 15 residues. V was clipped by 2 bases and J by 4 bases, with 10 bases between them. The CDR3 spells CATSDSTVLTGELFF. The DNA for the CDR3 is TGTGCCACCAGTGATTCGACGGTTCTCACCGGGGAGCTGTTTTTT.

This clonotype was picked up many times. V is TRBV11-2 and J is TRBJ2-5; no reliable D call. This CDR3 has 13 residues. The germline CDR1 and CDR2 sequences are SGHAT and FQNNGV. V was shortened by 0 bases and J by 2 bases, with 4 bases between the two germline ends. CDR3 in DNA: TGTGCCAGCAGCTTAGAAACTCAAGAGACCCAGTACTTC. Translating gives CASSLETQETQYF.

This clonotype has ten or more counts. V is TRBV5-1 and J is TRBJ2-7; D is perhaps TRBD2 (6 bases). The CDR3 loop spans 16 amino acids. The ends were cut back, 1 base at V and 9 bases at J, with 23 bases in the middle. Germline V gives CDR1 SGHRS, CDR2 YFSETQ. CDR3 loop: CASSLRPGLTKNTQYF. CDR3 nucleotide sequence: TGCGCCAGCAGCTTGAGGCCCGGACTAACAAAAAATACGCAGTACTTC.

This clonotype came up many times. The V and J genes are TRBV11-2 and TRBJ2-2; 10 bases fit TRBD2. This CDR3 is 14 amino acids long. V dropped 5 bases and J dropped 6; count of bases not matched to a gene: 3. Germline CDR1 is SGHAT and CDR2 is FQNNGV. The CDR3 here is CASSRTSGAGELFF. The CDR3 nucleotides are TGTGCCAGCAGCCGGACTAGCGGCGCCGGGGAGCTGTTTTTT.

This clonotype occurred a few times. The chain links TRBV10-3 to TRBJ2-1, with D tentatively TRBD2 (5 bases). Germline V lookup: CDR1 ENHRY, CDR2 SYGVKD. The V gene lost 2 bases and the J gene lost 7 bases, with 15 bases spanning the gap. The CDR3 sequence is 15 residues long. In DNA, the CDR3 is TGTGCCATCAGTGAGGATGGGAGTAGAATAAATGAGCAGTTCTTC. It specifies CAISEDGSRINEQFF.

The rearrangement uses TRBV27 and TRBJ2-7; perhaps TRBD1 as D (6 bases). Trimming cost V 4 bases and J 6 bases, with 13 bases left between them. Germline V gene lookup returns CDR1 MNHEY and CDR2 SMNVEV (reference sequence). The CDR3 extends over 13 amino acids. The CDR3 DNA sequence: TGTGCCAGCAGTTCATCACTCAGGGGCGAGCAGTACTTC. Protein product: CASSSSLRGEQYF.

Concerning this clonotype itself: One base away lies a much larger clone, so this may be a sequencing read error. The genes are TRBV20-1 and TRBJ2-3, with D perhaps matching TRBD2 (5 bases). V lost 7 bases to trimming and J lost 2 bases, with 22 bases between them. The germline CDR1 and CDR2 sequences are DFQATT and SNEGSKA (reference sequence). The CDR3 loop spans 16 amino acids. CDR3 loop: CSVPIGGGAYTDTQYF. As DNA, the CDR3 is TGCAGTGTCCCGATTGGCGGAGGCGCCTACACAGATACGCAGTATTTT.

In its sample, this clonotype was seen many times. The J gene is TRBJ1-1, the V gene TRBV19; 7 bases match TRBD1. The CDR3 is 16 residues long. With V trimmed by 6 bases and J by 0 bases, 10 bases remained unmatched. Per the germline V gene, CDR1 is LNHDA and CDR2 is SQIVND (reference sequence). DNA for the CDR3: TGTGCCAGTAGCCATGAGACAGGGTGGGTGAACACTGAAGCTTTCTTT. It specifies CASSHETGWVNTEAFF. Full variable domain (missing parts from reference TRBV19 and TRBJ1-1): DGGITQSPKYLFRKEGQNVTLSCEQNLNHDAMYWYRQDPGQGLRLIYYSQIVNDFQKGDIAEGYSVSREKKESFPLTVTSAQKNPTAFYLCASSHETGWVNTEAFFGQGTRLTVV.

This clonotype has just a few counts. V gene TRBV5-1 combines with J gene TRBJ1-2; 10 bases line up with TRBD1. V shed 0 bases, J shed 0 bases, and the junction held 23 bases outside the gene matches. CDR1 and CDR2 from the germline V gene are SGHRS and YFSETQ. CDR3 length: 23 residues. Here the CDR3 reads CASSLDPFEGQGTFISSNYGYTF. CDR3 sequence (DNA): TGCGCCAGCAGCTTGGACCCCTTCGAGGGACAGGGGACATTCATCTCCTCTAACTATGGCTACACCTTC.

V is TRBV29-1 and J is TRBJ2-1, with D possibly TRBD1 on 5 matching bases. The CDR3 has 14 residues. The V and J ends lost 7 bases and 5 bases respectively, with 18 bases between them. Germline values: CDR1 SQVTM, CDR2 ANQGSEA. DNA of the CDR3: TGCAGCGGAAGAATGGCAGGGTGGAACAATGAGCAGTTCTTC. Its translation: CSGRMAGWNNEQFF.

V gene TRBV20-1 combines with J gene TRBJ1-1, with 7 bases aligning to TRBD1. This CDR3 region has 12 residues. With 6 bases clipped from V and 8 bases from J, the junction kept 9 bases outside the gene matches. Germline lookup yields CDR1 DFQATT and CDR2 SNEGSKA (reference sequence). Here the CDR3 reads CSAPGQSTEAFF. The CDR3 DNA is TGCAGTGCACCGGGACAGTCCACCGAAGCTTTCTTT.

This clonotype has more than one count but fewer than ten. The chain carries TRBV4-3 and TRBJ1-2, with a tentative D call TRBD1 (5 bases). The V end lost 2 bases, the J end lost 2 bases, and 9 bases lay between the germline ends. Looked up from germline, CDR1 is LGHNA and CDR2 is YSLEER. This CDR3 comprises 14 residues. CDR3 nucleotide sequence: TGCGCCAGCAGCCAAACGACAGAGAACTATGGCTACACCTTC. Translating it yields CASSQTTENYGYTF.

This clonotype was detected a few times. This chain joins TRBV19 and TRBJ1-2; D is ambiguous. CDR3 length: 12 residues. Germline assignment: CDR1 LNHDA and CDR2 SQIVND (reference sequence). Trimming removed 8 bases at V and 5 bases at J, with 12 bases between. The DNA of the CDR3 is TGTGCCAGTCAAACACGCTGGTATGGCTACACCTTC. This translates into CASQTRWYGYTF. Complete variable domain (other parts from reference TRBV19 and TRBJ1-2): DGGITQSPKYLFRKEGQNVTLSCEQNLNHDAMYWYRQDPGQGLRLIYYSQIVNDFQKGDIAEGYSVSREKKESFPLTVTSAQKNPTAFYLCASQTRWYGYTFGSGTRLTVV.

This chain connects TRBV13 to TRBJ2-3; maybe TRBD1 (5 bases). The CDR3 extends over 14 amino acids. Germline V CDR1 and CDR2: PRHDT, FYEKMQ (reference sequence). Trimming removed 4 bases at V and 4 bases at J, with 12 bases between. DNA for the CDR3: TGTGCCAGCAGCTCAGGGATTAGCCCAGATACGCAGTATTTT. The encoded protein is CASSSGISPDTQYF.

This clonotype was picked up many times. This chain links TRBV2 with TRBJ1-2; 9 nucleotides align to TRBD1. V was clipped by 6 bases and J by 7 bases; unmatched bases: 12. Germline V gene data show CDR1 as SNHLY and CDR2 as FYNNEI. CDR3 length equals 15 residues. The CDR3 DNA sequence: TGTGCCAGCAGACCATCCGCGGACAGGGGTCGTGGCTACACCTTC. The encoded protein is CASRPSADRGRGYTF.

With regard to this clonotype: The CDR3 does not close with the conserved phenylalanine or tryptophan, likely indicating a read error. This chain connects TRBV20-1 to TRBJ2-1; D is undetermined. Trimming took off 5 bases at V and 0 bases at J, with 8 bases between the two ends. CDR1 is DFQATT and CDR2 is SNEGSKA in the germline V gene (reference sequence). The CDR3 is 13 amino acids. Here the CDR3 reads CSARTSSYNEQFL. The CDR3 nucleotides read TGCAGTGCTCGTACCAGCTCCTACAATGAGCAGTTCCTC.

This clonotype was observed a few times. The V call is TRBV20-1, the J call TRBJ1-4; D perhaps matches TRBD1 (5 bases). The V end was cut by 6 bases, the J end by 7 bases, with 21 bases between. This CDR3 spans 15 amino acids. Germline lookup yields CDR1 DFQATT and CDR2 SNEGSKA (reference sequence). CDR3 region: CSAPAGRRISEKLFF. CDR3 sequence (DNA): TGCAGTGCCCCAGCGGGGCGGAGAATAAGTGAAAAACTGTTTTTT.

This chain connects TRBV20-1 to TRBJ2-6; either TRBD1 or TRBD2 may fit D (5 bases each). Trimming shortened V by 6 bases and J by 0 bases, and 12 bases separated the two germline ends. The CDR3 sequence is 15 residues long. Germline-derived CDR1 and CDR2 are DFQATT and SNEGSKA (reference sequence). In nucleotides, the CDR3 is TGCAGTGCCCGGGACCGCTCCTCTGGGGCCAACGTCCTGACTTTC. As protein: CSARDRSSGANVLTF.